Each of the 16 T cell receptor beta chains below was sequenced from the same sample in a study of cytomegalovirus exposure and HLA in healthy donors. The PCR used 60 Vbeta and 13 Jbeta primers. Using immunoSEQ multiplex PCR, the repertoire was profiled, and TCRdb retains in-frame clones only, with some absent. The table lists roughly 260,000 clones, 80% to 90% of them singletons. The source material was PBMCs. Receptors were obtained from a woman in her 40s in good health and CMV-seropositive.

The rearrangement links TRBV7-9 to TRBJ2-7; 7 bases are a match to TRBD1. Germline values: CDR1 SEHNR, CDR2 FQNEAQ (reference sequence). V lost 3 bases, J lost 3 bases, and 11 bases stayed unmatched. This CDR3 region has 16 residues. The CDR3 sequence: CASSLGDSLTGYEQYF. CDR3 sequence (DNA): TGTGCCAGCAGCTTGGGGGACAGTTTAACGGGCTACGAGCAGTACTTC.

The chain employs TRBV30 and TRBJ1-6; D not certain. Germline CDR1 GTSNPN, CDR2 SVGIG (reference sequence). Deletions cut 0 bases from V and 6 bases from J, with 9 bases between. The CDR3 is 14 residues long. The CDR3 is CAWSVRTLNSPLHF. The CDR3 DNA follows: TGTGCCTGGAGTGTACGCACTCTTAATTCACCCCTCCACTTT.

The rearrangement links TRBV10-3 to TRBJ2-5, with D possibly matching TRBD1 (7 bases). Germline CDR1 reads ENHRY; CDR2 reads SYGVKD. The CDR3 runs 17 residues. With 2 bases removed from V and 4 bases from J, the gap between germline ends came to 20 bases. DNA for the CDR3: TGTGCCATCAGTGAGCTCTCGAGCGGGTGGGACAGAGAGACCCAGTACTTC. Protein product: CAISELSSGWDRETQYF.

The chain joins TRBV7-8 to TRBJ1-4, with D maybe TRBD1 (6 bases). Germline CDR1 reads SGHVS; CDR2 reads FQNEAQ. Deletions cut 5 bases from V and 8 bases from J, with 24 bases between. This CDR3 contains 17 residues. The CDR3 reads CASSPSETGPPREKLFF. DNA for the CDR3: TGTGCCAGCAGCCCCTCAGAGACAGGCCCACCAAGGGAAAAACTGTTTTTT.

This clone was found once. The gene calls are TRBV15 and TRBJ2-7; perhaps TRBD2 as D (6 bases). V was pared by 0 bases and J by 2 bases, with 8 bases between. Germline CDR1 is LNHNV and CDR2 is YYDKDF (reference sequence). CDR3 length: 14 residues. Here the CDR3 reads CATSRDGGTYEQYF. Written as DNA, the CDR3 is TGTGCCACCAGCAGAGACGGCGGGACCTACGAGCAGTACTTC. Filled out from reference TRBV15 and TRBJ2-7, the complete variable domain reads DAMVIQNPRYQVTQFGKPVTLSCSQTLNHNVMYWYQQKSSQAPKLLFHYYDKDFNNEADTPDNFQSRRPNTSFCFLDIRSPGLGDTAMYLCATSRDGGTYEQYFGPGTRLTVT.

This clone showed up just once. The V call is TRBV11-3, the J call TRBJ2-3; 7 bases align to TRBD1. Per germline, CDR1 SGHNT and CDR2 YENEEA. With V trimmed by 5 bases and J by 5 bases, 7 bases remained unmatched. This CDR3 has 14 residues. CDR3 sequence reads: CASSVQGRGDTQYF. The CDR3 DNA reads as TGTGCCAGCAGCGTACAGGGGCGAGGAGATACGCAGTATTTT.

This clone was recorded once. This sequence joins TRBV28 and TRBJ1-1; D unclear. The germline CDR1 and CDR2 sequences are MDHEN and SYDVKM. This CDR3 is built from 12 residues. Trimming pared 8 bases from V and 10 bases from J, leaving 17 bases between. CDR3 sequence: CASQSAGSGAFF. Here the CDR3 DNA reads TGTGCCAGCCAATCGGCGGGCTCCGGAGCTTTCTTT.

This CDR3 is CASSPFEAFF. Here the CDR3 DNA reads TGTGCCAGCAGCCCCTTTGAAGCTTTCTTT. J is TRBJ1-1 and V is TRBV7-9; D uncertain. CDR3 length: 10 amino acids. Trimming stripped 5 bases from V and 7 bases from J, with 5 bases between. CDR1 and CDR2 from the germline V gene are SEHNR and FQNEAQ (reference sequence).

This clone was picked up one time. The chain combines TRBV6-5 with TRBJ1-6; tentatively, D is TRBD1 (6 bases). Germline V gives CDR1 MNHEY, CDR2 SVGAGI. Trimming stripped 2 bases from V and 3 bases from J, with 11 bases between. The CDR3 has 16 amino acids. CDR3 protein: CASSYRGQFYNSPLHF. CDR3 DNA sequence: TGTGCCAGCAGTTACCGTGGACAGTTCTATAATTCACCCCTCCACTTT.

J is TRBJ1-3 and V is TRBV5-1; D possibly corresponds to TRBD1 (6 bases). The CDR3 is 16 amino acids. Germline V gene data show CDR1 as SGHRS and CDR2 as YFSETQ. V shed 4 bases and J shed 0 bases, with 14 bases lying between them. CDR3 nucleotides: TGCGCCAGCAGCCCAGGACAGCCGAGCTCTGGAAACACCATATATTTT. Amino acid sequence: CASSPGQPSSGNTIYF.

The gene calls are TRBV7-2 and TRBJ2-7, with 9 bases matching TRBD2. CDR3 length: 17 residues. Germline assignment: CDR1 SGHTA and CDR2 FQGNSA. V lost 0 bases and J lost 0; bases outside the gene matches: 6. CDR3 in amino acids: CASSLASSSGDSYEQYF. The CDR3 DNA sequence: TGTGCCAGCAGCTTAGCCTCCTCTAGCGGGGACTCCTACGAGCAGTACTTC.

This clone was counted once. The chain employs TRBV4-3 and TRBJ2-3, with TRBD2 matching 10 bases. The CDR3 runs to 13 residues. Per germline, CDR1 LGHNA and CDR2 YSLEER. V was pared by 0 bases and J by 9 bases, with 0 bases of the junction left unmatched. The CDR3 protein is CASSQETSGTQYF. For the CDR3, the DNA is TGCGCCAGCAGCCAAGAGACTAGCGGGACGCAGTATTTT.

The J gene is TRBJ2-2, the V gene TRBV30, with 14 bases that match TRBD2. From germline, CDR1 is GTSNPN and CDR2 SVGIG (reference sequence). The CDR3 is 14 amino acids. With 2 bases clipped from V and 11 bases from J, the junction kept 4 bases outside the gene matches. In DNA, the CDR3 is TGTGCCTGGAGTACCGGGACTAGCGGGAGTGAGCTGTTTTTT. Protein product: CAWSTGTSGSELFF.

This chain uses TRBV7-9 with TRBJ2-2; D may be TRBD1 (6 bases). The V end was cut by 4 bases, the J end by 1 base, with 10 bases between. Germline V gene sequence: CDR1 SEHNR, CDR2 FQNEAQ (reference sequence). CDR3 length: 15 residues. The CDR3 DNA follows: TGTGCCAGCAGCTCCTGGGACAAGAACACCGGGGAGCTGTTTTTT. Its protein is CASSSWDKNTGELFF.

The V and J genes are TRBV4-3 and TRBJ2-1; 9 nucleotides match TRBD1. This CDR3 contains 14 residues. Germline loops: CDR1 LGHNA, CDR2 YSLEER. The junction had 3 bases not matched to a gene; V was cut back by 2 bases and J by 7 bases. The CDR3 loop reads CASSQWDRANEQFF. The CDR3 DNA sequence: TGCGCCAGCAGCCAATGGGACAGGGCTAATGAGCAGTTCTTC.

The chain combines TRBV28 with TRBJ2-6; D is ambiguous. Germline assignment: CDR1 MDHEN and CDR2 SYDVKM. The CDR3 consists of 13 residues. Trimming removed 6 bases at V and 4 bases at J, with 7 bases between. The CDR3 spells CASRGTGANVLTF. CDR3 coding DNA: TGTGCCAGCAGGGGCACCGGGGCCAACGTCCTGACTTTC.